This TCR beta chain was sequenced for a study of a mutant IDH1 vaccine in newly diagnosed glioma. Overall study findings and caveats: It was 85% to 95% of patients that developed vaccine-induced immune responses.

Details on this clone: Its antigen is not known.

V gave up 1 base and J gave up 7 bases, with 7 bases separating them. This CDR3 is built from 12 residues. Germline V CDR1 and CDR2: SGHVS, FNYEAQ. Time point here: week 5, during vaccination. Every vaccination contained 300 ug of the mutant IDH1 20-mer peptide and was paired with topical imiquimod. Assay: immunoSEQ multiplex PCR; the TCRdb copy retains only in-frame clones and omits some. The sample records under 95,000 clones, around 90% being singletons. J is TRBJ1-2 and V is TRBV7-6, with D unclear. The sequencing here drew on PBMCs, taken from a glioma patient whose treatment included an IDH1 peptide vaccine. The sequence was collected from a woman aged 50 to 65 with glioma. CDR3 residues: CASSLDLRGYTF. CDR3 nucleotide sequence: TGTGCCAGCAGCTTAGACCTGCGTGGCTACACCTTC.